The entry that follows covers one T cell receptor beta chain sequence. Generated by immunoSEQ multiplex PCR, the TCRdb table keeps only in-frame clones and is missing some. The sample yields around 97,000 clones, 70% to 85% seen once. The data were obtained in a study of cytotoxic CD8 clonotypes in ibrutinib-treated CLL. The CDR3 totals 13 residues. V lost 5 bases and J 5 bases, leaving 14 bases between the germline ends. Per the germline V gene, CDR1 is SGHRS and CDR2 is YFSETQ. The sample here was PBMCs, taken after 12 months of ibrutinib treatment. The chain uses TRBV5-1 and TRBJ2-7; D tentatively fits TRBD1 or TRBD2 (5 bases each). The sequence came from a human donor with chronic lymphocytic leukemia. CDR3 region: CASRRGRGDEQYF. Here the CDR3 DNA reads TGCGCCAGCAGACGTGGACGAGGGGACGAGCAGTACTTC. The full variable domain, with the rest looked up from reference TRBV5-1 and TRBJ2-7, is KAGVTQTPRYLIKTRGQQVTLSCSPISGHRSVSWYQQTPGQGLQFLFEYFSETQRNKGNFPGRFSGRQFSNSRSEMNVSTLELGDSALYLCASRRGRGDEQYFGPGTRLTVT.